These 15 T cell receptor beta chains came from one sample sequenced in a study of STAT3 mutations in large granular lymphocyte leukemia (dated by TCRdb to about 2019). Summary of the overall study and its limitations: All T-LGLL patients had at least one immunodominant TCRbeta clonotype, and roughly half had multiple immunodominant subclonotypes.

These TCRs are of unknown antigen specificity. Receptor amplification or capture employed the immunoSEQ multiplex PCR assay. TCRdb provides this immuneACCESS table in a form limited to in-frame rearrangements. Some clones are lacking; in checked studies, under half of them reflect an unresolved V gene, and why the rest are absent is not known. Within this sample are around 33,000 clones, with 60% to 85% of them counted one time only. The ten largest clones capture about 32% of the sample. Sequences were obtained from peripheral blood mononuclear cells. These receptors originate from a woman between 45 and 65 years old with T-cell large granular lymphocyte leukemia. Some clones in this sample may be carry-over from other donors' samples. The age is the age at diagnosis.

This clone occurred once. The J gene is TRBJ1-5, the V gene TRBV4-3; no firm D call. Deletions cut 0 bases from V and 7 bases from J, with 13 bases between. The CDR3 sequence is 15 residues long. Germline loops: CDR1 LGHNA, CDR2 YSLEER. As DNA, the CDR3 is TGCGCCAGCAGCCAAGATACGGGTGCAGCCCAGCCCCAGCATTTT. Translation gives CASSQDTGAAQPQHF.

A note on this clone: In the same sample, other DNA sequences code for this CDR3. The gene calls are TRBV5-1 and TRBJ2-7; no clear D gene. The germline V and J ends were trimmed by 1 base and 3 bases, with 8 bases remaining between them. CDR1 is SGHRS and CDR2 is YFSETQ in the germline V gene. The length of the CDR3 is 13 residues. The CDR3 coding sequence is TGCGCCAGCAGCTTGCAGGATAGCTACGAGCAGTACTTC. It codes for CASSLQDSYEQYF.

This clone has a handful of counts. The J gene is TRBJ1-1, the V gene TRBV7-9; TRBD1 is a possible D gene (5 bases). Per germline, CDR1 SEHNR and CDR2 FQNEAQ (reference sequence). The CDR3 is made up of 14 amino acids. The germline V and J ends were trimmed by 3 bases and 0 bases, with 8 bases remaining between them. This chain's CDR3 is CASSLGRMNTEAFF. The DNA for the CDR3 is TGTGCCAGCAGCTTGGGGCGAATGAACACTGAAGCTTTCTTT.

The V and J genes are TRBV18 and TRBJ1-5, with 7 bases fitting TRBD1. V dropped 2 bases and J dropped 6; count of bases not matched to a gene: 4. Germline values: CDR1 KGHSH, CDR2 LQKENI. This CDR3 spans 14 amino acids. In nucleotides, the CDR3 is TGTGCCAGCTCACCAGAACAGGGGAGTCAGCCCCAGCATTTT. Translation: CASSPEQGSQPQHF.

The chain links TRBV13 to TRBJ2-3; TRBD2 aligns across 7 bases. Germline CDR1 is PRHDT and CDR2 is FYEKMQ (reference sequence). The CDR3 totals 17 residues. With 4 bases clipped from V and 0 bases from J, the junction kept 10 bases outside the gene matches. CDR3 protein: CASSSSQAGTSTDTQYF. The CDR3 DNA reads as TGTGCCAGCAGCTCAAGCCAAGCGGGAACTAGCACAGATACGCAGTATTTT. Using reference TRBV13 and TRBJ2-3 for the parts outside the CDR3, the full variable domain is AAGVIQSPRHLIKEKRETATLKCYPIPRHDTVYWYQQGPGQDPQFLISFYEKMQSDKGSIPDRFSAQQFSDYHSELNMSSLELGDSALYFCASSSSQAGTSTDTQYFGPGTRLTVL.

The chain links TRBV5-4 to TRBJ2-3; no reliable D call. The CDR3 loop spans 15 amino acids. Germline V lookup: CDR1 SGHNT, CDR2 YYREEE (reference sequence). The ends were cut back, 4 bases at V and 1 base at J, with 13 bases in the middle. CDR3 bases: TGTGCCAGCAGCCCGACCTCCCCTGGCACAGATACGCAGTATTTT. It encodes CASSPTSPGTDTQYF.

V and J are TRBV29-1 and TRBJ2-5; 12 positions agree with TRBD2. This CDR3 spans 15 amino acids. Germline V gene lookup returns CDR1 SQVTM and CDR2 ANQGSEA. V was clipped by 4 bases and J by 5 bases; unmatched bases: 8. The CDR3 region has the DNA TGCAGCGTTGGGGGAGCTAGCGGGAGGGAGGAGACCCAGTACTTC. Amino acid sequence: CSVGGASGREETQYF.

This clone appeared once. The CDR3 nucleotides read TGTGCCAGCAGCCCCGGGCCCAATCAGCCCCAGCATTTT. Its translation is CASSPGPNQPQHF. This chain connects TRBV4-2 to TRBJ1-5; no clear D gene. CDR3 length equals 13 residues. The ends were cut back, 4 bases at V and 3 bases at J, with 7 bases in the middle. Germline V gives CDR1 LGHNA, CDR2 YNFKEQ.

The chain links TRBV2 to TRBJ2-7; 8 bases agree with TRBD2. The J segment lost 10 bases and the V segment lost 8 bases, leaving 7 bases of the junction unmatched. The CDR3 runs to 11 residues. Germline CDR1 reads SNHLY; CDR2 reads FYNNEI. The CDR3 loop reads CASAGGRAQYF. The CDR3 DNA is TGTGCCAGCGCGGGGGGCCGGGCACAGTACTTC.

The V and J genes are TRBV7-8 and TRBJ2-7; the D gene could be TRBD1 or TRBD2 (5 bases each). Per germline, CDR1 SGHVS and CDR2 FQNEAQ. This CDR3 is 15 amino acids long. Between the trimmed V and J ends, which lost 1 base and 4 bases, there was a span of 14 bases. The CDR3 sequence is CASSLVGTQGYEQYF. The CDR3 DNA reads TGTGCCAGCAGCTTAGTGGGGACCCAGGGATACGAGCAGTACTTC. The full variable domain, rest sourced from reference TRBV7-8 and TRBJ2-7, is GAGVSQSPRYKVAKRGQDVALRCDPISGHVSLFWYQQALGQGPEFLTYFQNEAQLDKSGLPSDRFFAERPEGSVSTLKIQRTQQEDSAVYLCASSLVGTQGYEQYFGPGTRLTVT.

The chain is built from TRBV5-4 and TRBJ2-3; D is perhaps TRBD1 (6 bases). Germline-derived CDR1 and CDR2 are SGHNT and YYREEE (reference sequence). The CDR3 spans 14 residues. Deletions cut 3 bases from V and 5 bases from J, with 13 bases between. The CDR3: CASSSPGAIDTQYF. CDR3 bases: TGTGCCAGCAGCTCGCCAGGGGCTATAGATACGCAGTATTTT.

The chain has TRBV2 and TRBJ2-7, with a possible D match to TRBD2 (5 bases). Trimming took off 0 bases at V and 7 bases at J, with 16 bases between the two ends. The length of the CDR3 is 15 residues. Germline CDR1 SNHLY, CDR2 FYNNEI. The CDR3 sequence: CASSEADGIRREQYF. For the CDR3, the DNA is TGTGCCAGCAGTGAAGCTGACGGAATTAGGAGGGAGCAGTACTTC.

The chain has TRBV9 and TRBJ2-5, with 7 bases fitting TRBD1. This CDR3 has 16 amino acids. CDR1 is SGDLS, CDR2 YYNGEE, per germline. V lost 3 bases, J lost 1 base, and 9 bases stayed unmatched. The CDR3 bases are TGTGCCAGCAGCGAGGGGGCCCAGGGCGGCCAAGAGACCCAGTACTTC. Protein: CASSEGAQGGQETQYF.

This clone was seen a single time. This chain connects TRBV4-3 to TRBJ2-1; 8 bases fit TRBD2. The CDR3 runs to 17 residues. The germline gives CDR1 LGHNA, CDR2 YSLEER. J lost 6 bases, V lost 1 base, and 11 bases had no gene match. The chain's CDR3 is CASSQAQWGLGTNEQFF. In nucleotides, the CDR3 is TGCGCCAGCAGCCAAGCCCAGTGGGGACTAGGTACCAATGAGCAGTTCTTC.

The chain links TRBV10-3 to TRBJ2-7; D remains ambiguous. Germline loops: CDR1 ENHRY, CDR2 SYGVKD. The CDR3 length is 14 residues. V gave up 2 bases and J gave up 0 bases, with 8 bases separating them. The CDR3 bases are TGTGCCATCAGTGAGACGAGTAGCTCCTACGAGCAGTACTTC. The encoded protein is CAISETSSSYEQYF.